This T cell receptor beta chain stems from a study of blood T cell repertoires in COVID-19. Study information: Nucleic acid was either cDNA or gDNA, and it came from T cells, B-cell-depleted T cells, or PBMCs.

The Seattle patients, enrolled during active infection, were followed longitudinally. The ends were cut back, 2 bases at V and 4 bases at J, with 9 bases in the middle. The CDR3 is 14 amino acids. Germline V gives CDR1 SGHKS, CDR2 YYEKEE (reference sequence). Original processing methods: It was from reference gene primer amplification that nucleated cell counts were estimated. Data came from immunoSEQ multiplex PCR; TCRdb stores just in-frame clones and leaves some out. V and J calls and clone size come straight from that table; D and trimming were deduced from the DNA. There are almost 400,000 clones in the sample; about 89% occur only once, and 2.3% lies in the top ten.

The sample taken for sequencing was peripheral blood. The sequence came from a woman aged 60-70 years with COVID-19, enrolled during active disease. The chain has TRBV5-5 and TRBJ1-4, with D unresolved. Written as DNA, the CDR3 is TGTGCCAGCAGCTTTACTGGTCTTAATGAAAAACTGTTTTTT. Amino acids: CASSFTGLNEKLFF. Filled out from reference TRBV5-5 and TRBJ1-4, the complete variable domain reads DAGVTQSPTHLIKTRGQQVTLRCSPISGHKSVSWYQQVLGQGPQFIFQYYEKEERGRGNFPDRFSARQFPNYSSELNVNALLLGDSALYLCASSFTGLNEKLFFGSGTQLSVL.